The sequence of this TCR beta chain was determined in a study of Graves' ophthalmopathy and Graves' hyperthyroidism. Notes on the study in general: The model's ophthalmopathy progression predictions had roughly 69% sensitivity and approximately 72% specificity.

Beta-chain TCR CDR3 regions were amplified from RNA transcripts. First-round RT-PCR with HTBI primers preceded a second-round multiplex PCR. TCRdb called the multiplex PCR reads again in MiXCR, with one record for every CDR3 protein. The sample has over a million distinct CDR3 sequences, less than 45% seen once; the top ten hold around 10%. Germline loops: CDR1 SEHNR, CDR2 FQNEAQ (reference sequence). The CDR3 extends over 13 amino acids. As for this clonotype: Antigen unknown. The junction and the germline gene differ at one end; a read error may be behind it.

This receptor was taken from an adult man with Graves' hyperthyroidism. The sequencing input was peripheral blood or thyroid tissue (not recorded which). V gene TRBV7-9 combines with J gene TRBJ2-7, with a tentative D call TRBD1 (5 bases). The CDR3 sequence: CASSQALRGEQYF. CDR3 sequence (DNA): TGCGCCAGCAGCCAAGCCCTAAGGGGAGAGCAGTACTTC.